The 29 T cell receptor beta chains below come from one sample, sequenced in a study of blood T cell repertoires in COVID-19. Only in-frame clones appear in the TCRdb table, and some are missing; sequencing was by immunoSEQ multiplex PCR. Among over 200,000 clones listed, roughly nine tenths were seen once. The sequencing sample was made of PBMCs or T cells enriched from blood (not recorded which). All receptors derive from a woman aged 50 to 60 in a cohort exposed to, infected with or recovered from COVID-19 (not recorded which).

This CDR3 reads CAWSVSPGQPQHF. For the CDR3, the DNA is TGTGCCTGGAGTGTATCACCAGGGCAGCCCCAGCATTTT. The chain employs TRBV30 and TRBJ1-5; the D gene is possibly TRBD1 (5 bases). The germline V gene encodes CDR1 GTSNPN and CDR2 SVGIG (reference sequence). The CDR3 covers 13 residues. The ends were cut back, 0 bases at V and 7 bases at J, with 10 bases in the middle. Based on the CDR3 plus reference TRBV30 and TRBJ1-5, the full variable domain is SQTIHQWPATLVQPVGSPLSLECTVEGTSNPNLYWYRQAAGRGLQLLFYSVGIGQISSEVPQNLSASRPQDRQFILSSKKLLLSDSGFYLCAWSVSPGQPQHFGDGTRLSIL.

The chain uses TRBV7-2 and TRBJ2-3, with 7 positions matching TRBD1. Germline V gene lookup returns CDR1 SGHTA and CDR2 FQGNSA. The CDR3 is 19 amino acids. Unmatched junction bases numbered 17, after V lost 5 bases and J lost 0 bases. This CDR3 is CASSPIPRPGQISTDTQYF. The CDR3, as DNA: TGTGCCAGCAGCCCGATACCTCGACCGGGACAGATTAGCACAGATACGCAGTATTTT.

The chain uses TRBV10-1 and TRBJ2-2; 7 nucleotides match TRBD1. V lost 2 bases, J lost 7 bases, and 22 bases stayed unmatched. The germline V gene encodes CDR1 WNHNN and CDR2 SYGVQD (reference sequence). The CDR3 consists of 20 residues. The CDR3 sequence: CASSETKKKETGEWSGELFF. In DNA, the CDR3 is TGCGCCAGCAGTGAGACCAAAAAAAAAGAAACAGGGGAGTGGAGCGGGGAGCTGTTTTTT.

About this clone itself: The same CDR3 can be traced to other DNA sequences in this sample. The rearrangement joins TRBV7-3 to TRBJ2-2; a weak D match, TRBD1 (5 bases). The CDR3 is made up of 14 amino acids. CDR1 SGHTA and CDR2 FQGTGA come from the germline V gene. V lost 0 bases and J 3 bases, leaving 5 bases between the germline ends. The CDR3 sequence: CASSLTRDTGELFF. For the CDR3, the DNA is TGTGCCAGCAGCTTAACCAGGGACACCGGGGAGCTGTTTTTT.

The chain recombines TRBV6-6 with TRBJ1-2; D unresolved. Germline V lookup: CDR1 MNHNY, CDR2 SVGAGI (reference sequence). The CDR3 length is 15 residues. The ends were cut back, 2 bases at V and 2 bases at J, with 12 bases in the middle. The CDR3 DNA reads as TGTGCCAGCAGTTACGGGCAGGCGACAAACTATGGCTACACCTTC. Its translation: CASSYGQATNYGYTF.

The chain combines TRBV15 with TRBJ1-5; 10 bases line up with TRBD1. Germline CDR1 LNHNV, CDR2 YYDKDF (reference sequence). V gave up 3 bases and J gave up 3 bases; unmatched junction bases: 2. The CDR3 extends over 15 amino acids. The chain's CDR3 is CATSRDRGVNQPQHF. The CDR3, as DNA: TGTGCCACCAGCAGGGACAGGGGGGTCAATCAGCCCCAGCATTTT.

This clone has only a few counts. The chain uses TRBV7-8 and TRBJ1-6, with TRBD1 identical over 7 bases. With 3 bases clipped from V and 7 bases from J, the junction kept 9 bases outside the gene matches. The V gene's germline CDR1 is SGHVS and CDR2 FQNEAQ. The CDR3 is 16 residues long. CDR3 nucleotides: TGTGCCAGCAGCTTGGAGGGACAGCTAACCAATTCACCCCTCCACTTT. This sequence encodes CASSLEGQLTNSPLHF. The full variable domain, rest sourced from reference TRBV7-8 and TRBJ1-6, is GAGVSQSPRYKVAKRGQDVALRCDPISGHVSLFWYQQALGQGPEFLTYFQNEAQLDKSGLPSDRFFAERPEGSVSTLKIQRTQQEDSAVYLCASSLEGQLTNSPLHFGNGTRLTVT.

V is TRBV9 and J is TRBJ2-7, with TRBD2 matching 10 bases. The J segment lost 1 base and the V segment lost 0 bases, leaving 10 bases of the junction unmatched. The CDR3 is made up of 18 amino acids. From germline, CDR1 is SGDLS and CDR2 YYNGEE. The CDR3 sequence is CASSVGVTSSGRSYEQYF. The CDR3 DNA reads as TGTGCCAGCAGCGTAGGGGTGACTTCTAGCGGGAGATCCTACGAGCAGTACTTC. Filled out from reference TRBV9 and TRBJ2-7, the complete variable domain reads DSGVTQTPKHLITATGQRVTLRCSPRSGDLSVYWYQQSLDQGLQFLIQYYNGEERAKGNILERFSAQQFPDLHSELNLSSLELGDSALYFCASSVGVTSSGRSYEQYFGPGTRLTVT.

The rearrangement joins TRBV5-4 to TRBJ2-3; D not certain. This CDR3 spans 13 amino acids. The germline CDR1 and CDR2 sequences are SGHNT and YYREEE (reference sequence). V was clipped by 4 bases and J by 5 bases, with 11 bases between them. In nucleotides, the CDR3 is TGTGCCAGCAGCCCCCCCAGTATAGATACGCAGTATTTT. Amino acid sequence: CASSPPSIDTQYF.

The chain recombines TRBV6-5 with TRBJ2-4; 7 nucleotides align to TRBD1. This CDR3 is built from 15 residues. The germline V gene has CDR1 MNHEY and CDR2 SVGAGI. V trimming: 7 bases; J trimming: 1 base; junction bases outside the gene matches: 7. The CDR3 DNA reads TGTGCCAGCACAACAGGGGACGTCGCCAAAAACATTCAGTACTTC. Its translation: CASTTGDVAKNIQYF.

The V gene is TRBV9, the J gene TRBJ1-6; maybe TRBD1 (6 bases). Looked up from germline, CDR1 is SGDLS and CDR2 is YYNGEE. V gave up 3 bases and J gave up 3 bases, with 22 bases separating them. The CDR3 is 19 amino acids. The CDR3, as DNA: TGTGCCAGCAGCGGGAGATTCGGGGGGGCAGACTTCTATAATTCACCCCTCCACTTT. This encodes CASSGRFGGADFYNSPLHF.

J is TRBJ1-5 and V is TRBV6-2 or TRBV6-3; 9 positions agree with TRBD1. The CDR3 consists of 16 residues. The germline CDR1 and CDR2 sequences are MNHEY and SVGEGT. With V trimmed by 6 bases and J by 2 bases, 8 bases remained unmatched. CDR3 loop: CASSPFDRGGNQPQHF. In DNA, the CDR3 is TGTGCCAGCAGCCCCTTTGACAGGGGGGGCAATCAGCCCCAGCATTTT.

This chain connects TRBV5-1 to TRBJ2-5; TRBD2 matches 11 bases. V trimming: 0 bases; J trimming: 3 bases; junction bases outside the gene matches: 4. The CDR3 runs to 16 residues. Germline loops: CDR1 SGHRS, CDR2 YFSETQ. This CDR3 is CASSLGGLAVEETQYF. CDR3 DNA: TGCGCCAGCAGCTTGGGGGGACTAGCGGTAGAAGAGACCCAGTACTTC. The complete variable domain, with remaining parts taken from reference TRBV5-1 and TRBJ2-5, reads KAGVTQTPRYLIKTRGQQVTLSCSPISGHRSVSWYQQTPGQGLQFLFEYFSETQRNKGNFPGRFSGRQFSNSRSEMNVSTLELGDSALYLCASSLGGLAVEETQYFGPGTRLLVL.

The genes are TRBV2 and TRBJ1-2, with D maybe TRBD1 (5 bases). Trimming stripped 8 bases from V and 7 bases from J, with 14 bases between. This CDR3 spans 12 amino acids. Germline-derived CDR1 and CDR2 are SNHLY and FYNNEI. The CDR3 spells CASSLTASGYTF. In nucleotides, the CDR3 is TGTGCCAGCTCTTTGACAGCGTCTGGCTACACCTTC.

This clone was counted only a few times. The chain has TRBV6-5 and TRBJ1-6, with a tentative D call TRBD1 (6 bases). This CDR3 has 16 residues. Germline V gene lookup returns CDR1 MNHEY and CDR2 SVGAGI. V gave up 2 bases and J gave up 10 bases, with 18 bases separating them. The CDR3 DNA sequence: TGTGCCAGCAGTTACACCCAAGGGGGTGGGTGGTCACCCCTCCACTTT. Translated: CASSYTQGGGWSPLHF.

Here the CDR3 DNA reads TGTGCCAGCAGCAACAGGGGGAGGAACACTGAAGCTTTCTTT. Translating gives CASSNRGRNTEAFF. V gene TRBV7-9 combines with J gene TRBJ1-1; 8 bases fit TRBD1. CDR1 is SEHNR and CDR2 is FQNEAQ in the germline V gene (reference sequence). The CDR3 has 14 amino acids. Germline trimming cut 5 bases from V and 1 base from J; bases unmatched to any gene: 3.

The gene calls are TRBV4-3 and TRBJ1-5, with TRBD1 matching over 8 bases. Germline CDR1 reads LGHNA; CDR2 reads YSLEER. This CDR3 comprises 17 residues. V was pared by 0 bases and J by 2 bases, with 6 bases of the junction left unmatched. This chain's CDR3 is CASSQDKRGQGNQPQHF. For the CDR3, the DNA is TGCGCCAGCAGCCAAGATAAAAGGGGACAGGGCAATCAGCCCCAGCATTTT.

The chain joins TRBV9 to TRBJ2-3; a possible D gene is TRBD1 (5 bases). Trimming removed 0 bases at V and 1 base at J, with 6 bases between. The CDR3 runs 14 residues. The V gene's germline CDR1 is SGDLS and CDR2 YYNGEE. The CDR3 sequence is CASSVGRGTDTQYF. CDR3 coding DNA: TGTGCCAGCAGCGTAGGCAGGGGCACAGATACGCAGTATTTT.

The chain carries TRBV19 and TRBJ2-5; 10 positions agree with TRBD2. Losses at the gene ends were 7 bases for V and 2 bases for J; bases not matched to a gene: 4. CDR3 length equals 14 residues. Germline V gene lookup returns CDR1 LNHDA and CDR2 SQIVND (reference sequence). The CDR3 nucleotides are TGTGCCAGTAAGGAGCGGGGGGGACAAGAGACCCAGTACTTC. Translated, it gives CASKERGGQETQYF.

The chain employs TRBV6-2 or TRBV6-3 and TRBJ1-5, with D perhaps TRBD1 (5 bases). The CDR3 sequence is 15 residues long. Germline loops: CDR1 MNHEY, CDR2 SVGEGT. V was pared by 2 bases and J by 4 bases, with 12 bases between. This CDR3 reads CASSYSQGVNQPQHF. The CDR3 DNA is TGTGCCAGCAGTTACAGTCAGGGTGTGAATCAGCCCCAGCATTTT.

The V and J genes are TRBV7-3 and TRBJ2-3; the match to TRBD1 covers 10 bases. The germline CDR1 and CDR2 sequences are SGHTA and FQGTGA. Germline trimming cut 3 bases from V and 6 bases from J; bases unmatched to any gene: 6. The CDR3 runs 15 residues. The CDR3 DNA sequence: TGTGCCAGCAGCTTTGGGACAGGGGTAGGGGATACGCAGTATTTT. This gives the protein CASSFGTGVGDTQYF.

Concerning this clone: Different DNA sequences within this sample yield the same CDR3. The chain combines TRBV5-1 with TRBJ1-2; 12 nucleotides line up with TRBD1. CDR1 and CDR2 (germline): SGHRS, YFSETQ. The J segment lost 4 bases and the V segment lost 4 bases, leaving 2 bases of the junction unmatched. This CDR3 comprises 14 residues. In DNA, the CDR3 is TGCGCCAGCAGCCCGGGACAGGGGGCCTATGGCTACACCTTC. Its protein product is CASSPGQGAYGYTF.

The chain has TRBV28 and TRBJ1-3; 8 bases agree with TRBD1. V lost 6 bases and J lost 3; bases outside the gene matches: 7. This CDR3 spans 15 amino acids. Germline assignment: CDR1 MDHEN and CDR2 SYDVKM. The CDR3 nucleotides read TGTGCCAGCAGCCAGACAGGGGTGGGTGGAAACACCATATATTTT. Translated, it gives CASSQTGVGGNTIYF.

The chain uses TRBV6-5 and TRBJ1-4; the match to TRBD1 covers 9 bases. The CDR3 consists of 14 residues. Trimming took 6 bases from V and 8 from J; bases not matched to a gene: 7. Germline V gene sequence: CDR1 MNHEY, CDR2 SVGAGI. Here the CDR3 reads CASRKQGAHEKLFF. The DNA of the CDR3 is TGTGCCAGCAGAAAACAGGGGGCGCACGAAAAACTGTTTTTT.

This chain connects TRBV7-9 to TRBJ2-5; D is perhaps TRBD1 (5 bases). V lost 5 bases and J 2 bases, leaving 15 bases between the germline ends. Germline V gene data show CDR1 as SEHNR and CDR2 as FQNEAQ (reference sequence). There are 15 residues in the CDR3. This chain's CDR3 is CASSALKDKQETQYF. DNA for the CDR3: TGTGCCAGCAGCGCCCTAAAGGACAAACAAGAGACCCAGTACTTC.

V gene TRBV5-5 combines with J gene TRBJ2-3; 7 positions agree with TRBD1. Germline assignment: CDR1 SGHKS and CDR2 YYEKEE (reference sequence). Trimming removed 0 bases from V and 2 bases from J; junction bases left unmatched: 6. This CDR3 region has 16 residues. The CDR3: CASSLEGQSYTDTQYF. For the CDR3, the DNA is TGTGCCAGCAGCTTGGAGGGACAGAGCTACACAGATACGCAGTATTTT.

CDR3 region: CASRGPPAGEQFF. DNA for the CDR3: TGTGCCAGCAGGGGGCCCCCCGCAGGTGAGCAGTTCTTC. The J gene is TRBJ2-1, the V gene TRBV11-3; D possibly corresponds to TRBD1 (5 bases). The V and J ends lost 6 bases and 9 bases respectively, with 15 bases between them. The CDR3 contains 13 residues. Germline values: CDR1 SGHNT, CDR2 YENEEA. Looking up the rest from reference TRBV11-3 and TRBJ2-1 gives the full variable domain: EAGVVQSPRYKIIEKKQPVAFWCNPISGHNTLYWYLQNLGQGPELLIRYENEEAVDDSQLPKDRFSAERLKGVDSTLKIQPAELGDSAVYLCASRGPPAGEQFFGPGTRLTVL.

The chain is built from TRBV28 and TRBJ2-7, with 12 bases lining up with TRBD1. The germline V gene encodes CDR1 MDHEN and CDR2 SYDVKM. The CDR3 spans 15 residues. V lost 2 bases and J lost 5; bases outside the gene matches: 4. CDR3 coding DNA: TGTGCCAGCAGTTTACCCGGGACAGGGGGCAACGAGCAGTACTTC. Its protein is CASSLPGTGGNEQYF.

The chain carries TRBV15 and TRBJ2-3; D unresolved. This CDR3 is built from 14 residues. Trimming removed 5 bases at V and 4 bases at J, with 13 bases between. Looked up from germline, CDR1 is LNHNV and CDR2 is YYDKDF (reference sequence). The CDR3 loop is CATSSSRYSDTQYF. CDR3 bases: TGTGCCACCAGCTCGAGCAGGTACTCAGATACGCAGTATTTT.